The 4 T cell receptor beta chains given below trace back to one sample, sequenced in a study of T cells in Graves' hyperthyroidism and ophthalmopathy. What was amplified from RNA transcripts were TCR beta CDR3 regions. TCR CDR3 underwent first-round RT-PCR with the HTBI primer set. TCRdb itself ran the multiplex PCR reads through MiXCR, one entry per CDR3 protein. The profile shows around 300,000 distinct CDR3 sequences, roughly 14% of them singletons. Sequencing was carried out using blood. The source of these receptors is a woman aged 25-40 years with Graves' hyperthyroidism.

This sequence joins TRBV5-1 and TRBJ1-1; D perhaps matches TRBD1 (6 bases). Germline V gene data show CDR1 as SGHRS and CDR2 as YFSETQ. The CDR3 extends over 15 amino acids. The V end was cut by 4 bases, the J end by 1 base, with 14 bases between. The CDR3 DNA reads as TGCGCCAGCAGCCCAAGAGGGGGGCCGAACACTGAAGCTTTCTTT. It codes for CASSPRGGPNTEAFF.

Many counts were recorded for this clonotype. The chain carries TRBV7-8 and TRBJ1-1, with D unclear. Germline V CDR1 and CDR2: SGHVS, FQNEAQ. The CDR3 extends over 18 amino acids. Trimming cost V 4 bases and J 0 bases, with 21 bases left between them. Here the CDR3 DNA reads TGTGCCAGCAGCTCCCCCGGTCACAGCTCCACTATGAACACTGAAGCTTTCTTT. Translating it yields CASSSPGHSSTMNTEAFF.

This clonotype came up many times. CDR3 residues: CASSFGQDEQYF. The CDR3 DNA reads as TGTGCCAGCAGTTTCGGGCAGGACGAGCAGTACTTC. V is TRBV12-3 or TRBV12-4 and J is TRBJ2-7; D not certain. The CDR3 loop spans 12 amino acids. V lost 3 bases to trimming and J lost 5 bases, with 8 bases between them.

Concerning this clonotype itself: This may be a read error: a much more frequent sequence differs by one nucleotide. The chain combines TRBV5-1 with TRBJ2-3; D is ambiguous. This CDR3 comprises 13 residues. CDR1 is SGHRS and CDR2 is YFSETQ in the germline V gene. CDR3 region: CTSSLDLGDTQYF. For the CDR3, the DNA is TGCACCAGCAGCTTGGATCTGGGAGATACGCAGTATTTT.